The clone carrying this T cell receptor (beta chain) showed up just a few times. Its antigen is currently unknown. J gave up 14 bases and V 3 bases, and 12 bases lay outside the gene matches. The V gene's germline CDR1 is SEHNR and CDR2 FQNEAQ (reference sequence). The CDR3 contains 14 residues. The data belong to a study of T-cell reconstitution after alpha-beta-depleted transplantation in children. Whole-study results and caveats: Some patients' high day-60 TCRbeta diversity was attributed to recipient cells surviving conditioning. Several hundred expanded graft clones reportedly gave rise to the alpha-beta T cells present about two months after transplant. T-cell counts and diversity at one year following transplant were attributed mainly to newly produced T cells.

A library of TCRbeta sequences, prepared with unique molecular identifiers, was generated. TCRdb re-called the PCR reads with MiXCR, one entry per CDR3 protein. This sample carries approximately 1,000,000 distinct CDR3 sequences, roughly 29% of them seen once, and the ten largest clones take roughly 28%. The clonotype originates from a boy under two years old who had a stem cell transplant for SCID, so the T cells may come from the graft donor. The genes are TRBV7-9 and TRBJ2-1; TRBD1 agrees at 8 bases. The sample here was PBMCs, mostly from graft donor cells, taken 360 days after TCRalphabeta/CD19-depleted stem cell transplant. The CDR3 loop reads CASSFRLTPGGEFF. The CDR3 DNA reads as TGTGCCAGCAGCTTCAGGTTAACTCCAGGGGGCGAGTTCTTC.